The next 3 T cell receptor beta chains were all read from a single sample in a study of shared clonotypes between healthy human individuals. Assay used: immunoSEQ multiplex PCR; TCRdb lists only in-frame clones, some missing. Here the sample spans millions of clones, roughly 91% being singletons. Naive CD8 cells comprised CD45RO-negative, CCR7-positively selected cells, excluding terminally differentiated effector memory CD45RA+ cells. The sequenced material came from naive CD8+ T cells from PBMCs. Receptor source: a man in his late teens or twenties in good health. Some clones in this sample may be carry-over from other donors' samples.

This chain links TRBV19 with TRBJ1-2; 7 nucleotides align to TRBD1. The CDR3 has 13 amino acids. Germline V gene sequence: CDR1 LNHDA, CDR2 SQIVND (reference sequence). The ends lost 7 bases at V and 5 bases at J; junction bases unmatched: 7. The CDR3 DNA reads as TGTGCCAGTACCACCGGGACAGCGTATGGCTACACCTTC. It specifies CASTTGTAYGYTF.

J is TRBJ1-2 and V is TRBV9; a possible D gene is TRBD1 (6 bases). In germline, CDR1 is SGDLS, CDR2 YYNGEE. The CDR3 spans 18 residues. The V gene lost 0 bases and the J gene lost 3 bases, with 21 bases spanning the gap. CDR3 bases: TGTGCCAGCAGCGTAGCAAAGGACAGAACCTTCAGGGACTATGGCTACACCTTC. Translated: CASSVAKDRTFRDYGYTF.

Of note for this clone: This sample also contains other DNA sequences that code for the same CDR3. As DNA, the CDR3 is TGTGCCAGCAGCTTAGGACTAGCGGGAGTCAATGAGCAGTTCTTC. This translates into CASSLGLAGVNEQFF. This rearrangement joins TRBV7-3 to TRBJ2-1, with 13 bases aligning to TRBD2. Germline assignment: CDR1 SGHTA and CDR2 FQGTGA. V lost 2 bases and J lost 6; bases outside the gene matches: 1. CDR3 length: 15 amino acids.